This T cell receptor (beta chain) was identified in a study of cytomegalovirus exposure and HLA in healthy donors. Samples came from healthy bone marrow donors. Findings of the study overall: Sequencing depth roughly uniform across donors was assumed in presence/absence analyses. Testing in vitro showed a few CMV-associated chains specific for CMV antigens. In a later analysis, CMV-associated beta chains were mostly HLA-associated, it appeared.

This CDR3 contains 15 residues. Germline V gene lookup returns CDR1 SGHDT and CDR2 YYEEEE. A remark on this clone: Its antigen is unknown. One junction end disagrees with the germline gene, perhaps due to a read error.

A multiplex PCR was run with 60 Vbeta primers and 13 Jbeta primers. The protocol was immunoSEQ multiplex PCR, while the TCRdb copy is restricted to in-frame clones and leaves out a portion. This sample carries 110,000 or so clones, roughly 71% of them seen once, and the ten largest clones take 7.5% to 9%. The chain employs TRBV5-6 and TRBJ1-2; 7 bases match TRBD1. Sample: PBMCs. This clonotype was obtained from a man aged 18 to 30 in good health and CMV-seropositive. CDR3 in DNA: TGTGCCAGCAGCGGCCTAGATGGGACAGTCTCGAGCTACCCCTTC. It encodes CASSGLDGTVSSYPF.